The rows below give T cell receptor beta chains drawn from one sample of a study of T cell changes during pregnancy in multiple sclerosis. TCRdb's table, derived via immunoSEQ multiplex PCR, lists solely in-frame clones and lacks some. The repertoire holds about 77,000 clones, with 70% to 90% as singletons. The source was peripheral blood, collected before pregnancy. These receptors all come from a female donor with multiple sclerosis, enrolled in a pregnancy study. The CDR3 runs from the conserved cysteine through the conserved F or W. D genes are given only for firm matches. Clone size is stated in some rows and not others, as once, few, many or a class when expanded.

TRBD1	TRBV7-8	TRBJ2-7	NA	CASTSWTGPGEQYF	TGTGCCAGCACCTCATGGACAGGTCCGGGTGAGCAGTACTTC
NA	TRBV10-3	TRBJ1-1	NA	CAISIDQGAEAFF	TGTGCCATCAGCATAGACCAGGGTGCTGAAGCTTTCTTT
TRBD1	TRBV27	TRBJ1-2	NA	CASSLDRESSGYTF	TGTGCCAGCAGTCTCGACAGGGAATCTAGCGGCTACACCTTC
NA	TRBV5-1	TRBJ2-2	NA	CASTIQGRGTGELFF	TGCGCCAGCACCATACAGGGAAGGGGAACCGGGGAGCTGTTTTTT
TRBD1	TRBV9	TRBJ1-1	NA	CASSVDRDTEAFF	TGTGCCAGCAGCGTTGACAGGGACACTGAAGCTTTCTTT
NA	TRBV28	TRBJ1-1	NA	CASSDPTRGTEAFF	TGTGCCAGCAGCGACCCCACCAGGGGCACTGAAGCTTTCTTT
NA	TRBV6-6	TRBJ2-7	NA	CARDSRGPSYEQYF	TGTGCCCGGGACTCGAGGGGCCCATCCTACGAGCAGTACTTC
NA	TRBV5-6	TRBJ1-3	NA	CASSLWAGLTIYF	TGTGCCAGCAGCTTGTGGGCGGGGCTCACCATATATTTT
NA	TRBV28	TRBJ2-7	once	CASSFWGAYEQYF	TGTGCCAGCAGTTTTTGGGGAGCCTACGAGCAGTACTTC
NA	TRBV28	TRBJ2-7	NA	CASTGGPGDVSYEQYF	TGTGCCAGCACCGGTGGTCCAGGCGATGTCTCCTACGAGCAGTACTTC
TRBD2	TRBV5-5	TRBJ2-7	NA	CASSPGLGEGYEQYF	TGTGCCAGCAGCCCGGGACTGGGGGAGGGCTACGAGCAGTACTTC
TRBD1	TRBV5-1	TRBJ2-7	NA	CASSFGQANYEQYF	TGCGCCAGCAGCTTCGGACAGGCGAACTACGAGCAGTACTTC
TRBD2	TRBV7-8	TRBJ2-5	NA	CASSFLGLAVQETQYF	TGTGCCAGCAGCTTCCTGGGACTAGCGGTCCAAGAGACCCAGTACTTC